A selection of T cell receptor beta chains follows, all from one sample in a study of a mutant IDH1 vaccine in newly diagnosed glioma. Antigen specificity for these receptors is unknown. Assay used: immunoSEQ multiplex PCR; TCRdb lists only in-frame clones, some missing. The table shows around 36,000 clones, with approximately 93% occurring only once. The specimen comprised PBMCs, sampled from a glioma patient whose treatment included an IDH1 peptide vaccine. The receptors derive from a man aged 50 or older with glioma. The CDR3 runs from the conserved cysteine through the conserved F or W. The D gene is left open where the match is weak. Size is omitted from some rows. Given values are once, few, many or a class for expanded clones.

j_gene	d_gene	v_gene	abundance	CDR3aa	CDR3nt
TRBJ2-2	.	TRBV6-6	few	CASSYSSRGPGELFF	TGTGCCAGCAGTTACTCGAGCAGGGGCCCCGGGGAGCTGTTTTTT
TRBJ2-4	TRBD2	TRBV7-2	.	CASSNSGGRDIQYF	TGTGCCAGCAGCAATAGCGGGGGGCGGGACATTCAGTACTTC
TRBJ2-5	TRBD2	TRBV7-6	.	CASSLEGEGQETQYF	TGTGCCAGCAGCCTAGAAGGGGAGGGCCAAGAGACCCAGTACTTC
TRBJ1-1	.	TRBV11-1	.	CASRGLNTEAFF	TGTGCCAGTAGGGGTTTGAACACTGAAGCTTTCTTT
TRBJ1-1	.	TRBV5-4	once	CASSLARANTEAFF	TGTGCCAGCAGCTTGGCCCGGGCGAACACTGAAGCTTTCTTT
TRBJ2-7	TRBD2	TRBV25-1	.	CASSESGGAGTYEQYF	TGTGCCAGCAGTGAATCGGGGGGGGCCGGCACCTACGAGCAGTACTTC
TRBJ2-2	.	TRBV6-1	.	CASSVGRMANTGELFF	TGTGCCAGCAGTGTGGGGCGAATGGCGAACACCGGGGAGCTGTTTTTT
TRBJ2-7	.	TRBV30	.	CAWSPRGPGGNEQYF	TGTGCCTGGAGCCCCAGGGGTCCCGGGGGTAACGAGCAGTACTTC
TRBJ2-7	.	TRBV27	.	CASSLSPDGSYEQYF	TGTGCCAGCAGTTTATCCCCCGACGGCTCCTACGAGCAGTACTTC
TRBJ1-5	.	TRBV5-1	.	CASSLWGAENQPQHF	TGCGCCAGCAGCTTGTGGGGGGCAGAGAATCAGCCCCAGCATTTT
TRBJ1-2	.	TRBV7-2	.	CASSFGVRRVTSYGYTF	TGTGCCAGCAGCTTCGGGGTGCGCAGGGTCACTTCCTATGGCTACACCTTC
TRBJ2-5	TRBD1	TRBV6-1	.	CASSTTQGIGETQYF	TGTGCCAGCAGTACGACACAGGGGATCGGCGAGACCCAGTACTTC
TRBJ1-5	TRBD1	TRBV5-1	.	CASSPYRTGKGNQPQHF	TGCGCCAGCAGCCCCTATCGGACAGGGAAGGGCAATCAGCCCCAGCATTTT
TRBJ2-5	TRBD2	TRBV19	.	CASSIRTSGPKETQYF	TGTGCCAGTAGTATCCGGACTAGCGGCCCCAAAGAGACCCAGTACTTC
TRBJ1-3	.	TRBV7-3	.	CASSFGPRSGNTIYF	TGTGCCAGCAGCTTCGGACCGCGCTCTGGAAACACCATATATTTT
TRBJ2-7	.	TRBV18	.	CASSPRGDPYEQYF	TGTGCCAGCTCACCAAGGGGGGACCCCTACGAGCAGTACTTC
TRBJ2-7	.	TRBV5-8	.	CASSLGIASYEQYF	TGTGCCAGCAGCTTGGGGATAGCTAGCTACGAGCAGTACTTC
TRBJ2-7	TRBD1	TRBV6-1	.	CASSPTQGAWEQYF	TGTGCCAGCAGCCCGACACAGGGGGCTTGGGAGCAGTACTTC
TRBJ2-7	TRBD1	TRBV9	.	CASSVGGDRSYEQYF	TGTGCCAGCAGCGTAGGTGGGGACAGGTCCTACGAGCAGTACTTC
TRBJ2-5	TRBD2	TRBV5-1	.	CASSEEPSGGQETQYF	TGCGCCAGCAGCGAGGAGCCTAGCGGGGGGCAAGAGACCCAGTACTTC
TRBJ1-1	.	TRBV7-6	.	CASSLALGIPVDAFF	TGTGCCAGCAGCTTAGCGCTGGGGATTCCGGTTGACGCTTTCTTT
TRBJ1-1	TRBD1	TRBV7-8	.	CASSLATGRNTEAFF	TGTGCCAGCAGCTTAGCGACAGGGAGGAACACTGAAGCTTTCTTT
TRBJ1-1	TRBD1	TRBV29-1	.	CSVNTGGSNTEAFF	TGCAGCGTGAACACAGGGGGTTCAAACACTGAAGCTTTCTTT
TRBJ2-7	.	TRBV7-9	.	CASSLVGLVTYEQYF	TGTGCCAGCAGCTTAGTAGGGCTAGTCACCTACGAGCAGTACTTC
TRBJ2-7	.	TRBV4-1	.	CASSQATTYEQYF	TGCGCCAGCAGCCAAGCCACCACGTACGAGCAGTACTTC
TRBJ1-4	TRBD1	TRBV5-1	once	CASSVGQGFEKLFF	TGCGCCAGCAGCGTGGGACAGGGTTTCGAAAAACTGTTTTTT
TRBJ2-5	.	TRBV5-4	.	CASSSGPGVGETQYF	TGTGCCAGCAGCTCGGGGCCGGGGGTCGGAGAGACCCAGTACTTC
TRBJ1-2	TRBD1	TRBV5-8	.	CASSPWTGANGYTF	TGTGCCAGCAGCCCTTGGACAGGAGCTAATGGCTACACCTTC
TRBJ1-1	.	TRBV7-9	.	CASSLMNTEAFF	TGTGCCAGCAGCTTAATGAACACTGAAGCTTTCTTT
TRBJ2-7	TRBD1	TRBV5-1	.	CASSPLPGQLNEQYF	TGCGCCAGCAGCCCCCTTCCGGGACAGTTGAACGAGCAGTACTTC
TRBJ1-2	TRBD1	TRBV10-1	.	CASSNDRDRAGYTF	TGCGCCAGCAGTAACGACCGGGACAGGGCTGGCTACACCTTC
TRBJ2-3	.	TRBV28	once	CASSPFLGDPADTQYF	TGTGCCAGCAGTCCCTTTTTGGGAGATCCGGCAGATACGCAGTATTTT
TRBJ2-7	TRBD2	TRBV10-3	few	CAISTGLAGESYEQYF	TGTGCCATCAGTACGGGACTAGCGGGGGAATCCTACGAGCAGTACTTC
TRBJ1-1	TRBD1	TRBV19	.	CASSIDRGLIEAFF	TGTGCCAGTAGTATAGACAGGGGGCTGATTGAAGCTTTCTTT
TRBJ1-2	TRBD1	TRBV13	.	CASSLAGTGGNYGYTF	TGTGCCAGCAGCTTAGCCGGGACAGGGGGGAACTATGGCTACACCTTC
TRBJ2-7	TRBD2	TRBV5-4	.	CASSPGLANYEQYF	TGTGCCAGCAGCCCGGGACTAGCGAACTACGAGCAGTACTTC
TRBJ1-4	.	TRBV5-6	.	CASSGESEKLFF	TGTGCCAGCAGCGGGGAGTCTGAAAAACTGTTTTTT
TRBJ2-1	.	TRBV2	.	CAGGINIYNEQFF	TGTGCCGGGGGGATTAATATTTACAATGAGCAGTTCTTC
TRBJ2-7	.	TRBV27	.	CASSFGGSYEQYF	TGTGCCAGCAGTTTTGGAGGTTCCTACGAGCAGTACTTC
TRBJ1-1	.	TRBV10-3	.	CAITYGRENTEAFF	TGTGCCATCACTTACGGACGGGAGAACACTGAAGCTTTCTTT
TRBJ1-1	.	TRBV2	.	CASEQEPNTEAFF	TGTGCCAGCGAACAGGAGCCGAACACTGAAGCTTTCTTT
TRBJ2-2	.	TRBV19	.	CASSLRIGELFF	TGTGCCAGTTCTTTGCGAATCGGGGAGCTGTTTTTT
TRBJ2-7	TRBD1	TRBV4-1	.	CASSLDRGSDEQYF	TGCGCCAGCAGCCTCGACAGGGGGAGCGACGAGCAGTACTTC
TRBJ1-5	TRBD1	TRBV7-9	.	CASSLGTGSNQPQHF	TGTGCCAGCAGCTTAGGGACAGGGAGCAATCAGCCCCAGCATTTT
TRBJ1-3	TRBD1	TRBV30	.	CAWSRDRGSGNTIYF	TGTGCCTGGAGCCGGGACAGGGGAAGTGGAAACACCATATATTTT
TRBJ1-5	.	TRBV4-1	.	CASSQESQRHQPQHF	TGCGCCAGCAGCCAAGAGAGTCAGAGACATCAGCCCCAGCATTTT
TRBJ2-7	.	TRBV4-3	.	CASSQAHRSYEQYF	TGCGCCAGCAGCCAAGCCCACCGATCCTACGAGCAGTACTTC